These T cell receptor beta chains were read from a single sample in a study of blood T cell repertoires in COVID-19. Repertoires were generated with immunoSEQ multiplex PCR, while TCRdb's copy carries only in-frame clones and drops some. The table records 15,000 to 20,000 clones, more than 65% of them present only once. The sequenced material came from peripheral blood. These receptor sequences come from a woman aged 70-85 years with active COVID-19. The CDR3 runs from the conserved cysteine through the conserved F or W. The D gene is left open where the match is weak. Clone size is shown for a subset of rows, as once, few, many or a class of expanded clone.

V	size	J	D	DNA	CDR3
TRBV3-1/TRBV3-2	-	TRBJ1-1	-	TGTGCCAGCAGCCAAAACAACATGAACACTGAAGCTTTCTTT	CASSQNNMNTEAFF
TRBV18	-	TRBJ2-2	-	TGTGCCAGCTCACCTGGGTTGACAGGTCTCGGGGAGCTGTTTTTT	CASSPGLTGLGELFF
TRBV19	-	TRBJ2-3	-	TGTGCCAGTAGTAATAGGCAGGTACTCGGACCTCAGGGTACGCAGTATTTT	CASSNRQVLGPQGTQYF
TRBV5-1	once	TRBJ2-1	TRBD2	TGCGCCAGCAGCTTGGAGGGTAGCGGGGCTTCCGGTGAGCAGTTCTTC	CASSLEGSGASGEQFF
TRBV5-5	-	TRBJ1-4	-	TGTGCCAGCAGCCCCGACAGTGTTAATGAAAAACTGTTTTTT	CASSPDSVNEKLFF
TRBV27	-	TRBJ2-2	TRBD1	TGTGCCAGCAGTCCGGGACAGGGCTTACCCGGGGAGCTGTTTTTT	CASSPGQGLPGELFF
TRBV7-2	few	TRBJ2-5	TRBD2	TGTGCCAGCAGCTCCAGCGGGAGGGAGGAAGAGACCCAGTACTTC	CASSSSGREEETQYF
TRBV6-2/TRBV6-3	-	TRBJ1-2	-	TGTGCCAGCAGTTACGACAGAAACTATGGCTACACCTTC	CASSYDRNYGYTF
TRBV18	-	TRBJ2-1	-	TGTGCCAGCTCACCCTTACCCAGTCCCTCCTTCGAGGGTAATGAGCAGTTCTTC	CASSPLPSPSFEGNEQFF
TRBV19	once	TRBJ1-3	TRBD1	TGTGCCAGTAGTACCGACAGGGCGTCCGGAAACACCATATATTTT	CASSTDRASGNTIYF
TRBV4-2	-	TRBJ1-1	-	TGTGCCAGCAGCCAGGGTGCGGGCATTGAAGCTTTCTTT	CASSQGAGIEAFF
TRBV6-2/TRBV6-3	few	TRBJ1-5	TRBD1	TGTGCCAGCAGTAGAGACCGGACAGGGAATAGCAATCAGCCCCAGCATTTT	CASSRDRTGNSNQPQHF
TRBV28	-	TRBJ2-1	TRBD1	TGTGCCAGCAGTGCCGGACAGGGCCGGCGATCCTCCTACAATGAGCAGTTCTTC	CASSAGQGRRSSYNEQFF
TRBV3-1/TRBV3-2	once	TRBJ1-4	-	TGTGCCAGCAGCCGGGGACTTGGGCTTAATGAAAAACTGTTTTTT	CASSRGLGLNEKLFF
TRBV9	-	TRBJ2-1	-	TGTGCCAGCAGCGTTACGGGGGAGTACAATGAGCAGTTCTTC	CASSVTGEYNEQFF
TRBV4-2	once	TRBJ2-5	TRBD2	TGTGCCAGCAGCCCCAACCAGGGACTAGCGGGAGGTGAGACCCAGTACTTC	CASSPNQGLAGGETQYF
TRBV7-3	-	TRBJ2-7	TRBD1	TGTGCCAGCAGCTTGGGGGACAGGGGTTACGAGCAGTACTTC	CASSLGDRGYEQYF
TRBV3-1/TRBV3-2	-	TRBJ2-5	-	TGTGCCAGCAGCCAAGCGCTCCTACGGTGGGCTCAAGAGACCCAGTACTTC	CASSQALLRWAQETQYF